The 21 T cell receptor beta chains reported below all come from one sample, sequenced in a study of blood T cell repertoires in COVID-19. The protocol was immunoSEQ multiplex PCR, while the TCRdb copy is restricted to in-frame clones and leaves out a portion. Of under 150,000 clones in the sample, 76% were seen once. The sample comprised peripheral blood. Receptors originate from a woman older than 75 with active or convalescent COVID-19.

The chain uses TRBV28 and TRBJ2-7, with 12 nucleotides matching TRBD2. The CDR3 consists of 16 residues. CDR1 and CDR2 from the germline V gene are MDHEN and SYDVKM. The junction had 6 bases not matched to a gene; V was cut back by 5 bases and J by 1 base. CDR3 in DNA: TGTGCCAGCAGTGCCACTAGCGGGGGGCTATCCTACGAGCAGTACTTC. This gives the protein CASSATSGGLSYEQYF.

The DNA of the CDR3 is TGCGCCAGCAGCCGAGGAGACAGGTTCGCCGGTGGCTACACCTTC. Translation: CASSRGDRFAGGYTF. The gene calls are TRBV4-3 and TRBJ1-2; a possible D gene is TRBD1 (6 bases). The CDR3 length is 15 residues. Between the trimmed V and J ends, which lost 4 bases and 7 bases, there was a span of 19 bases. CDR1 is LGHNA, CDR2 YSLEER, per germline.

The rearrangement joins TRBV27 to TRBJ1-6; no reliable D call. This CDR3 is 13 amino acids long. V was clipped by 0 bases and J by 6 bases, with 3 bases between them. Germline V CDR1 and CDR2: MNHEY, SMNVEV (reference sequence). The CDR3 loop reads CASSLSLNSPLHF. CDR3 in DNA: TGTGCCAGCAGTTTATCCCTTAATTCACCCCTCCACTTT.

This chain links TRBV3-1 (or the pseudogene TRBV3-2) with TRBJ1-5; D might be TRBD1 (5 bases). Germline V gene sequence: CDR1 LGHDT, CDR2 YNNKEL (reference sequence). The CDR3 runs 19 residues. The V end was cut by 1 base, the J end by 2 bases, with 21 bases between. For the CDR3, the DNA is TGTGCCAGCAGCCAAGGAAGGCCGGGTACGGGGGGTGGCAATCAGCCCCAGCATTTT. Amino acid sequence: CASSQGRPGTGGGNQPQHF.

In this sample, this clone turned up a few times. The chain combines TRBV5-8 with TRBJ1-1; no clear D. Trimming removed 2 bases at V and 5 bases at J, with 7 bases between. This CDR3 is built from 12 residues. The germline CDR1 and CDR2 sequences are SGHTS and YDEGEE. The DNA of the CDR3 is TGTGCCAGCAGCTTCGGAGGGACTGAAGCTTTCTTT. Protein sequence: CASSFGGTEAFF. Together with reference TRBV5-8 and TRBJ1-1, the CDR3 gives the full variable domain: EAGVTQSPTHLIKTRGQQATLRCSPISGHTSVYWYQQALGLGLQFLLWYDEGEERNRGNFPPRFSGRQFPNYSSELNVNALELEDSALYLCASSFGGTEAFFGQGTRLTVV.

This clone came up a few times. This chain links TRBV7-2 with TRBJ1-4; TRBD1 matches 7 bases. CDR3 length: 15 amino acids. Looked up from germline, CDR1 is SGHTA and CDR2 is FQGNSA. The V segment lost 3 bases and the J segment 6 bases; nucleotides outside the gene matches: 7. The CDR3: CASSLPGTEHEKLFF. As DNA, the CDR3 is TGTGCCAGCAGCTTGCCAGGGACAGAACATGAAAAACTGTTTTTT.

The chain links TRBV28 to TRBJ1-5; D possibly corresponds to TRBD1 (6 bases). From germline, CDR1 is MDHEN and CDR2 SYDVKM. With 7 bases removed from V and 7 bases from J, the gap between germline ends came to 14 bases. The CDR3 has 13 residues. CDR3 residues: CASTPGVDQPQHF. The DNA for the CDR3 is TGTGCCAGCACCCCAGGGGTGGACCAGCCCCAGCATTTT.

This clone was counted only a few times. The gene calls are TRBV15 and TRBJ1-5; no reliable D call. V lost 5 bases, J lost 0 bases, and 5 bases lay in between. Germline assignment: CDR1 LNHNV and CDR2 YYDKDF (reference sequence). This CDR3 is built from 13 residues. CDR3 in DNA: TGTGCCACCAGCCCCAATAGCAATCAGCCCCAGCATTTT. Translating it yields CATSPNSNQPQHF.

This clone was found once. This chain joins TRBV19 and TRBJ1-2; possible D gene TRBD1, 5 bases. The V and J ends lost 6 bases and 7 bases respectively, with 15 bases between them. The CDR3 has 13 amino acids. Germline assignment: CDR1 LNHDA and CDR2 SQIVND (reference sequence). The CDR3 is CASSPGGKGGYTF. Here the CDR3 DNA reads TGTGCCAGTAGCCCCGGGGGAAAGGGTGGCTACACCTTC. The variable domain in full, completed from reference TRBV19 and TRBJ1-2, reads DGGITQSPKYLFRKEGQNVTLSCEQNLNHDAMYWYRQDPGQGLRLIYYSQIVNDFQKGDIAEGYSVSREKKESFPLTVTSAQKNPTAFYLCASSPGGKGGYTFGSGTRLTVV.

The CDR3 DNA is TGTGCCAGCAACGTGGACAGGGGGCGTATCGGGGAGCTGTTTTTT. It specifies CASNVDRGRIGELFF. The chain employs TRBV5-4 and TRBJ2-2, with 11 nucleotides matching TRBD1. Germline CDR1 reads SGHNT; CDR2 reads YYREEE (reference sequence). The ends lost 6 bases at V and 7 bases at J; junction bases unmatched: 8. This CDR3 has 15 amino acids. Variable domain in full (rest from reference TRBV5-4 and TRBJ2-2): ETGVTQSPTHLIKTRGQQVTLRCSSQSGHNTVSWYQQALGQGPQFIFQYYREEENGRGNFPPRFSGLQFPNYSSELNVNALELDDSALYLCASNVDRGRIGELFFGEGSRLTVL.

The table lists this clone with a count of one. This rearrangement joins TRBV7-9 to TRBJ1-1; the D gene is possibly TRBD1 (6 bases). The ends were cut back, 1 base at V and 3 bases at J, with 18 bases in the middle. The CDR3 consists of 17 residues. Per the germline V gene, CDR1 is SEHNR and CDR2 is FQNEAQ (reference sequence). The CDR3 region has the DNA TGTGCCAGCAGCTTAGGAGAGAGAGGGACATTCTACACTGAAGCTTTCTTT. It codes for CASSLGERGTFYTEAFF.

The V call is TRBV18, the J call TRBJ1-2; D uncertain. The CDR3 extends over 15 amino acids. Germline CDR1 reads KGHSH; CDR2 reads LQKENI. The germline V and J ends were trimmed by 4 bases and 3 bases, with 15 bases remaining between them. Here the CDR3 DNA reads TGTGCCAGCTCACAGCTCGGTGCTCGGGACTATGGCTACACCTTC. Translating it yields CASSQLGARDYGYTF.

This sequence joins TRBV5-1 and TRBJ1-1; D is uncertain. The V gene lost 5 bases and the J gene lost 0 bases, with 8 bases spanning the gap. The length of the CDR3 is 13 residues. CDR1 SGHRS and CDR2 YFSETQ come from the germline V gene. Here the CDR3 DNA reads TGCGCCAGCAGACTGGGAGTGAACACTGAAGCTTTCTTT. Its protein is CASRLGVNTEAFF.

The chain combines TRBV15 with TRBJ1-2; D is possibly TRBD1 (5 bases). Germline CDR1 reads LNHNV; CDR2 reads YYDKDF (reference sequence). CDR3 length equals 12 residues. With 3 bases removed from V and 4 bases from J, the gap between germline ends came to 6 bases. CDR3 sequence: CATSRQGYGYTF. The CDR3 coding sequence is TGTGCCACCAGCAGGCAGGGCTATGGCTACACCTTC.

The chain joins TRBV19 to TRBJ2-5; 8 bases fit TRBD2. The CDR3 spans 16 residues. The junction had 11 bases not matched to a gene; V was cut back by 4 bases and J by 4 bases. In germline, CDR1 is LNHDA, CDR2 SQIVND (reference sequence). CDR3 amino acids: CASSKGSAGGLETQYF. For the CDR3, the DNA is TGTGCCAGTAGTAAAGGATCGGCGGGGGGCTTAGAGACCCAGTACTTC.

The CDR3 nucleotides read TGTGCCAGCAGCTCACAGGTTGGCAATTCACCCCTCCACTTT. Translating gives CASSSQVGNSPLHF. The chain uses TRBV5-4 and TRBJ1-6, with D perhaps TRBD1 (5 bases). Germline V gene data show CDR1 as SGHNT and CDR2 as YYREEE (reference sequence). The V gene lost 3 bases and the J gene lost 7 bases, with 11 bases spanning the gap. This CDR3 has 14 residues.

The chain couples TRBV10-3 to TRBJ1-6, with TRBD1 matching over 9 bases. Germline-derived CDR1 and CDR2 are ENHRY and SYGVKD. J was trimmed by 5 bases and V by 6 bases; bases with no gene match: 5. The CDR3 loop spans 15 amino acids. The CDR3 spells CAIRGQGGNNSPLHF. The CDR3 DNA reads TGTGCCATCAGGGGACAGGGTGGGAATAATTCACCCCTCCACTTT.

The DNA for the CDR3 is TGTGCCAGCAGCGCAGGACGGGATATTAACTATGGCTACACCTTC. Protein: CASSAGRDINYGYTF. The rearrangement uses TRBV9 and TRBJ1-2, with D uncertain. CDR1 and CDR2 (germline): SGDLS, YYNGEE. The CDR3 spans 15 residues. V dropped 3 bases and J dropped 1 base, with 13 bases sitting between them.

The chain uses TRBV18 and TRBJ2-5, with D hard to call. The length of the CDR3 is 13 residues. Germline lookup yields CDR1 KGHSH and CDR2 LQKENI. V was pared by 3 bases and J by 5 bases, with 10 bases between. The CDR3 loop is CASSPVIQETQYF. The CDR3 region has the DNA TGTGCCAGCTCACCGGTAATCCAGGAGACCCAGTACTTC.

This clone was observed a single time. This chain's CDR3 is CASSFPATPEQYF. The CDR3, as DNA: TGTGCCAGCAGTTTCCCCGCGACACCCGAGCAGTACTTC. This rearrangement joins TRBV28 to TRBJ2-7, with unresolved D. The CDR3 is 13 residues long. In germline, CDR1 is MDHEN, CDR2 SYDVKM. V lost 3 bases to trimming and J lost 6 bases, with 12 bases between them. The whole variable domain, remainder taken from reference TRBV28 and TRBJ2-7, is DVKVTQSSRYLVKRTGEKVFLECVQDMDHENMFWYRQDPGLGLRLIYFSYDVKMKEKGDIPEGYSVSREKKERFSLILESASTNQTSMYLCASSFPATPEQYFGPGTRLTVT.

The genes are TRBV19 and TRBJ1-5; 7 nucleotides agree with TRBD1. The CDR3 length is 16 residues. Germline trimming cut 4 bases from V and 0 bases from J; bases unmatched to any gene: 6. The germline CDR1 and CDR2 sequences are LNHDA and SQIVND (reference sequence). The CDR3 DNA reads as TGTGCCAGTAGTACTGACAGGGTCAGTAGCAATCAGCCCCAGCATTTT. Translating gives CASSTDRVSSNQPQHF. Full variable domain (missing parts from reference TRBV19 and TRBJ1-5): DGGITQSPKYLFRKEGQNVTLSCEQNLNHDAMYWYRQDPGQGLRLIYYSQIVNDFQKGDIAEGYSVSREKKESFPLTVTSAQKNPTAFYLCASSTDRVSSNQPQHFGDGTRLSIL.